The TCR beta chain described here comes from a study of cytomegalovirus exposure and HLA in healthy donors. There are 12 residues in the CDR3. V was clipped by 10 bases and J by 9 bases, with 13 bases between them. The germline V gene encodes CDR1 MNHEY and CDR2 SVGAGI. Turning to this clone: No antigen is known for it. Other nucleotide sequences from this sample produce the same CDR3.

Broader study findings: Altogether, some 170 TCR beta chains were recorded as cytomegalovirus-associated. Analysis performed later showed TCR beta chains linked to HLA being more clonally expanded than equally common others.

Primers for the PCR totalled 60 Vbeta and 13 Jbeta. Sequenced by immunoSEQ multiplex PCR; TCRdb stores in-frame clones only, minus some. Here the sample spans around 150,000 clones, approximately 86% being singletons. The chain couples TRBV6-5 to TRBJ1-6; D possibly corresponds to TRBD1 (5 bases). The receptor comes from a woman younger than 30 in good health and CMV-seronegative. The specimen sequenced was PBMCs. CDR3 protein: CATKTDISPLHF. The CDR3 DNA sequence: TGTGCCACTAAGACAGATATTTCACCCCTCCACTTT.